Shown below are 26 T cell receptor beta chains from a single sample sequenced in a study of cytomegalovirus exposure and HLA in healthy donors. 60 Vbeta and 13 Jbeta primers were used in PCR. The method was immunoSEQ multiplex PCR; TCRdb's version includes in-frame clones alone and lacks a portion of them. Counted here are tens of thousands of clones, around 81% occurring once; the ten biggest clones make up around 2%. The specimen sequenced was PBMCs. The receptors were gathered from a woman in her 30s in good health and CMV-seronegative.

This chain uses TRBV28 with TRBJ2-7, with 11 bases fitting TRBD2. This CDR3 has 12 amino acids. J lost 5 bases, V lost 6 bases, and 0 bases had no gene match. The germline CDR1 and CDR2 sequences are MDHEN and SYDVKM. Here the CDR3 reads CASRTSGDEQYF. The CDR3 DNA sequence: TGTGCCAGCAGGACTAGCGGGGACGAGCAGTACTTC. The full variable domain, with the rest looked up from reference TRBV28 and TRBJ2-7, is DVKVTQSSRYLVKRTGEKVFLECVQDMDHENMFWYRQDPGLGLRLIYFSYDVKMKEKGDIPEGYSVSREKKERFSLILESASTNQTSMYLCASRTSGDEQYFGPGTRLTVT.

The chain combines TRBV5-1 with TRBJ2-5; D gene uncertain. V was trimmed by 2 bases and J by 2 bases, leaving 4 bases between them. CDR3 length: 12 residues. Germline V gene sequence: CDR1 SGHRS, CDR2 YFSETQ. In nucleotides, the CDR3 is TGCGCCAGCAGCTTAACACAAGAGACCCAGTACTTC. Amino acid sequence: CASSLTQETQYF.

The chain couples TRBV11-3 to TRBJ2-1; 10 bases align to TRBD2. Germline trimming cut 1 base from V and 5 bases from J; bases unmatched to any gene: 8. The germline V gene encodes CDR1 SGHNT and CDR2 YENEEA. The CDR3 sequence is 17 residues long. CDR3 nucleotides: TGTGCCAGCAGCTTAGTGGGGCTAGCGGGAGCCCACAATGAGCAGTTCTTC. It translates to CASSLVGLAGAHNEQFF.

This clone appeared a few times. Here the CDR3 reads CASSPSGDTDTQYF. The CDR3, as DNA: TGCGCCAGCAGTCCTAGCGGGGACACAGATACGCAGTATTTT. The chain employs TRBV5-1 and TRBJ2-3; the match to TRBD2 covers 9 bases. The CDR3 is made up of 14 amino acids. The germline V gene has CDR1 SGHRS and CDR2 YFSETQ. J gave up 2 bases and V 5 bases, and 3 bases lay outside the gene matches.

For the CDR3, the DNA is TGCGCCAGCAGCCACCCCCTATACAATGAGCAGTTCTTC. Encoded protein: CASSHPLYNEQFF. The chain is built from TRBV4-1 and TRBJ2-1; D is unclear. Germline V gives CDR1 MGHRA, CDR2 YSYEKL. The CDR3 has 13 amino acids. Between the trimmed V and J ends, which lost 3 bases and 4 bases, there was a span of 7 bases.

The chain combines TRBV7-2 with TRBJ2-7; possibly TRBD2 for D (5 bases). Per germline, CDR1 SGHTA and CDR2 FQGNSA. Deletions cut 1 base from V and 2 bases from J, with 15 bases between. The CDR3 spans 16 residues. The CDR3 nucleotides read TGTGCCAGCAGCTTAGTGAAGGACTCCGCGGCCTACGAGCAGTACTTC. It yields the protein CASSLVKDSAAYEQYF. Together with reference TRBV7-2 and TRBJ2-7, the CDR3 gives the full variable domain: GAGVSQSPSNKVTEKGKDVELRCDPISGHTALYWYRQSLGQGLEFLIYFQGNSAPDKSGLPSDRFSAERTGGSVSTLTIQRTQQEDSAVYLCASSLVKDSAAYEQYFGPGTRLTVT.

The V call is TRBV28, the J call TRBJ1-2, with TRBD1 as a possible D gene (5 bases). The length of the CDR3 is 13 residues. The V end was cut by 6 bases, the J end by 5 bases, with 13 bases between. Germline V gene sequence: CDR1 MDHEN, CDR2 SYDVKM. The chain's CDR3 is CASRDDSSYGYTF. CDR3 DNA: TGTGCCAGCAGGGACGACAGCTCTTATGGCTACACCTTC.

There are a few counts of this clone. The V gene is TRBV15, the J gene TRBJ1-5; 10 positions agree with TRBD1. The ends lost 0 bases at V and 10 bases at J; junction bases unmatched: 6. Germline-derived CDR1 and CDR2 are LNHNV and YYDKDF (reference sequence). The CDR3 consists of 15 residues. CDR3 DNA: TGTGCCACCAGCAGAGACCGGGACAGGGGTTCCCCCCAGCATTTT. It yields the protein CATSRDRDRGSPQHF.

The chain uses TRBV14 and TRBJ1-2; 11 nucleotides align to TRBD1. Germline CDR1 SGHDN, CDR2 FVKESK. V trimming: 4 bases; J trimming: 8 bases; junction bases outside the gene matches: 15. The CDR3 is made up of 17 amino acids. CDR3 protein: CASSLAGTGGSGGGYTF. As DNA, the CDR3 is TGTGCCAGCAGCCTCGCCGGGACAGGGGGATCGGGAGGCGGCTACACCTTC.

The genes are TRBV6-6 and TRBJ2-7; TRBD1 aligns across 8 bases. Germline assignment: CDR1 MNHNY and CDR2 SVGAGI (reference sequence). V lost 0 bases, J lost 6 bases, and 4 bases stayed unmatched. The CDR3 spans 14 residues. The CDR3 loop reads CASSYSTGASEQYF. The CDR3 DNA is TGTGCCAGCAGTTACTCGACAGGGGCCAGCGAGCAGTACTTC.

The V call is TRBV7-9, the J call TRBJ2-7; D is unresolved. Germline CDR1 and CDR2: SEHNR and FQNEAQ (reference sequence). V was shortened by 4 bases and J by 2 bases, with 18 bases between the two germline ends. This CDR3 contains 16 residues. CDR3 DNA: TGTGCCAGCAGCTCAATAGAACACGGTACTACCTACGAGCAGTACTTC. This sequence encodes CASSSIEHGTTYEQYF.

The V call is TRBV9, the J call TRBJ2-7, with 11 nucleotides matching TRBD1. Germline values: CDR1 SGDLS, CDR2 YYNGEE. The CDR3 has 15 amino acids. The J segment lost 5 bases and the V segment lost 0 bases, leaving 4 bases of the junction unmatched. The CDR3 coding sequence is TGTGCCAGCAGCGTAGCAGGGACAGGGGGTAACGAGCAGTACTTC. As protein: CASSVAGTGGNEQYF.

This clone was observed once. The chain employs TRBV10-2 and TRBJ2-1; D possibly corresponds to TRBD1 (6 bases). CDR1 and CDR2 (germline): WSHSY, SAAADI. CDR3 length equals 17 residues. V lost 2 bases, J lost 7 bases, and 21 bases lay in between. The CDR3 reads CASSETGLGASLNEQFF. CDR3 in DNA: TGCGCCAGCAGTGAGACGGGGTTGGGGGCGTCTTTGAATGAGCAGTTCTTC.

V is TRBV7-8 and J is TRBJ2-7, with TRBD2 matching 11 bases. Germline V gene sequence: CDR1 SGHVS, CDR2 FQNEAQ. V dropped 2 bases and J dropped 1; count of bases not matched to a gene: 1. The CDR3 totals 15 residues. CDR3 nucleotides: TGTGCCAGCAGCTTAAGACTAGCGGGGTCCTACGAGCAGTACTTC. Amino acid sequence: CASSLRLAGSYEQYF.

This clone has only a few counts. The chain employs TRBV7-9 and TRBJ2-3, with D maybe TRBD2 (5 bases). Germline-derived CDR1 and CDR2 are SEHNR and FQNEAQ (reference sequence). The length of the CDR3 is 14 residues. V dropped 3 bases and J dropped 5 bases, with 12 bases sitting between them. The CDR3 sequence: CASSLREWGDTQYF. DNA for the CDR3: TGTGCCAGCAGCTTGAGGGAGTGGGGAGATACGCAGTATTTT.

The chain has TRBV20-1 and TRBJ1-4; no firm D call. CDR3 length equals 11 residues. V dropped 4 bases and J dropped 8 bases, with 8 bases sitting between them. Germline lookup yields CDR1 DFQATT and CDR2 SNEGSKA (reference sequence). CDR3 in amino acids: CSAKSREKLFF. The CDR3 coding sequence is TGCAGTGCTAAAAGCCGCGAAAAACTGTTTTTT.

The sample holds one count of this clone. V usage is TRBV6-5 and J usage is TRBJ1-6, with 8 bases lining up with TRBD1. The trim removed 6 bases at V and 8 bases at J, leaving 6 bases unmatched. The CDR3 runs 14 residues. CDR1 MNHEY and CDR2 SVGAGI come from the germline V gene. The CDR3 DNA follows: TGTGCCAGCAGCGAGGGACAGGATTATTCACCCCTCCACTTT. Its translation is CASSEGQDYSPLHF.

The chain links TRBV28 to TRBJ2-7; 9 positions agree with TRBD1. V lost 2 bases to trimming and J lost 4 bases; unmatched junction nucleotides: 6. CDR1 is MDHEN and CDR2 is SYDVKM in the germline V gene. CDR3 size: 15 residues. The CDR3 coding sequence is TGTGCCAGCAGTTTAGGGGGGACAGGGCTGTACGAGCAGTACTTC. Translation gives CASSLGGTGLYEQYF.

V usage is TRBV28 and J usage is TRBJ2-7; 14 nucleotides match TRBD2. The CDR3 sequence is 18 residues long. The germline V gene encodes CDR1 MDHEN and CDR2 SYDVKM. The V gene end was trimmed by 6 bases and the J gene end by 4 bases; junction bases not matched to a gene: 14. The CDR3 here is CASRPPGLAGGRTYEQYF. CDR3 coding DNA: TGTGCCAGCAGACCACCCGGACTAGCGGGAGGCCGTACTTACGAGCAGTACTTC.

A single count supports this clone. CDR3 in amino acids: CASSLELIYGYTF. The CDR3 coding sequence is TGTGCCAGCAGCTTAGAACTGATTTATGGCTACACCTTC. The V and J genes are TRBV7-9 and TRBJ1-2; D ambiguous. The CDR3 is made up of 13 amino acids. The germline gives CDR1 SEHNR, CDR2 FQNEAQ (reference sequence). The V gene lost 1 base and the J gene lost 5 bases, with 8 bases spanning the gap.

The chain links TRBV7-2 to TRBJ1-1, with TRBD1 matching over 7 bases. The CDR3 loop spans 18 amino acids. With V trimmed by 5 bases and J by 1 base, 16 bases remained unmatched. CDR1 SGHTA and CDR2 FQGNSA come from the germline V gene. CDR3 sequence: CASSPGPGRGIRNTEAFF. DNA of the CDR3: TGTGCCAGCAGCCCCGGTCCAGGCAGGGGGATAAGGAACACTGAAGCTTTCTTT.

The chain uses TRBV5-4 and TRBJ1-1; TRBD1 matches at 8 bases. With 2 bases clipped from V and 4 bases from J, the junction kept 4 bases outside the gene matches. The CDR3 covers 14 residues. The germline CDR1 and CDR2 sequences are SGHNT and YYREEE (reference sequence). In DNA, the CDR3 is TGTGCCAGCAGCTTAGGTACAGGGGGCACTGAAGCTTTCTTT. Translated: CASSLGTGGTEAFF. Full variable domain (remainder filled in from reference TRBV5-4 and TRBJ1-1): ETGVTQSPTHLIKTRGQQVTLRCSSQSGHNTVSWYQQALGQGPQFIFQYYREEENGRGNFPPRFSGLQFPNYSSELNVNALELDDSALYLCASSLGTGGTEAFFGQGTRLTVV.

V gene TRBV14 combines with J gene TRBJ2-6; TRBD1 matches 7 bases. J was trimmed by 4 bases and V by 4 bases; bases with no gene match: 10. CDR1 is SGHDN, CDR2 FVKESK, per germline. The CDR3 runs 17 residues. In DNA form, the CDR3 reads TGTGCCAGCAGCCCGGACAGGATCCTCAGGGGGGCCAACGTCCTGACTTTC. This translates into CASSPDRILRGANVLTF.

The genes are TRBV5-1 and TRBJ2-7, with a tentative D call TRBD1 (6 bases). The CDR3 loop spans 15 amino acids. V lost 0 bases to trimming and J lost 3 bases, with 13 bases between them. Looked up from germline, CDR1 is SGHRS and CDR2 is YFSETQ. The CDR3 DNA reads TGCGCCAGCAGCTTGGACGAGACAGGAGTCTACGAGCAGTACTTC. Protein: CASSLDETGVYEQYF.

The chain uses TRBV27 and TRBJ2-7; a possible D gene is TRBD1 (5 bases). There are 13 residues in the CDR3. V gave up 2 bases and J gave up 2 bases, with 7 bases separating them. Looked up from germline, CDR1 is MNHEY and CDR2 is SMNVEV (reference sequence). The CDR3 protein is CASSLQGTYEQYF. CDR3 coding DNA: TGTGCCAGCAGTTTACAGGGCACCTACGAGCAGTACTTC.

The rearrangement links TRBV6-1 to TRBJ2-3, with 11 bases that match TRBD2. Germline CDR1 is MNHNS and CDR2 is SASEGT. CDR3 length: 16 amino acids. The V segment lost 1 base and the J segment 5 bases; nucleotides outside the gene matches: 5. The CDR3 is CASSEVIAGGRDTQYF. The CDR3 DNA is TGTGCCAGCAGTGAAGTCATAGCGGGAGGGCGAGATACGCAGTATTTT.